This note documents a single T cell receptor (beta chain) sequence. Measured with immunoSEQ multiplex PCR; TCRdb has only the in-frame clones, and not every one. This repertoire shows some 140,000 clones, 93% found once; its top ten account for about 1%. V dropped 1 base and J dropped 3; count of bases not matched to a gene: 3. The germline V gene has CDR1 SGHAT and CDR2 FQNNGV. CDR3 length: 14 amino acids. This entry belongs to a study of T cell responses to AZD1222 COVID-19 vaccine. This sequence joins TRBV11-2 and TRBJ2-7, with 7 bases that match TRBD1. The receptor was derived from an adult in good health. The sequences come from peripheral blood, collected on day 0 of AZD1222 vaccination. CDR3 sequence reads: CASSLGTGSYEQYF. The CDR3, as DNA: TGTGCCAGCAGCTTAGGGACAGGTAGCTACGAGCAGTACTTC.